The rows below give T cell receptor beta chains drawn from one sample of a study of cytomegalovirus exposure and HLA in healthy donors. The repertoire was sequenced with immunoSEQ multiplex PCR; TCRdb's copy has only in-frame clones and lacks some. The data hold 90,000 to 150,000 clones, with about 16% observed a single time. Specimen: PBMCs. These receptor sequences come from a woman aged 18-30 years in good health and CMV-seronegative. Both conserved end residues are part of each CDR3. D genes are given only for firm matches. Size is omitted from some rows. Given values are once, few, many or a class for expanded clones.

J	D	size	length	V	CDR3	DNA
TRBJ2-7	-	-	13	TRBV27	CASSGSAVRVEYF	TGTGCCAGCAGCGGGTCAGCCGTACGAGTCGAGTACTTC
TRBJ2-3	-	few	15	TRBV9	CASSPGTGSTDTQYF	TGTGCCAGCAGCCCCGGAACAGGGTCTACAGATACGCAGTATTTT
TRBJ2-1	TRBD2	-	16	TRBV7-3	CASSLNPSSGGDEQFF	TGTGCCAGCAGCTTAAACCCATCTAGCGGGGGTGATGAGCAGTTCTTC
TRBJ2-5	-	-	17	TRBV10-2	CASSDPVSLGGQETQYF	TGCGCCAGCAGTGATCCAGTATCTCTAGGAGGGCAAGAGACCCAGTACTTC
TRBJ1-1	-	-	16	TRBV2	CASRPGYGNGVSEAFF	TGTGCCAGCAGGCCAGGGTATGGAAATGGGGTGTCTGAAGCTTTCTTT
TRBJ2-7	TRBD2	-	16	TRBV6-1	CASSEIGGGGSYEQYF	TGTGCCAGCAGTGAAATTGGCGGGGGAGGCTCCTACGAGCAGTACTTC
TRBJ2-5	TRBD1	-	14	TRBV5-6	CASSSTGIQETQYF	TGTGCCAGCAGCTCGACAGGGATCCAAGAGACCCAGTACTTC
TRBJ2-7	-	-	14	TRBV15	CATSRDRRNYEQYF	TGTGCCACCAGCAGAGACAGGCGCAACTACGAGCAGTACTTC
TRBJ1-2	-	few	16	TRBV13	CASSPGGGQGRNGYTF	TGTGCCAGCAGCCCGGGAGGGGGGCAGGGACGGAATGGCTACACCTTC
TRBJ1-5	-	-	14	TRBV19	CASSADRSNQPQHF	TGTGCCAGTAGCGCCGACAGGAGCAATCAGCCCCAGCATTTT
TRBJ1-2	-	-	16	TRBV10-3	CAISESRTVRLGGYTF	TGTGCCATCAGTGAGTCGCGGACAGTACGCCTCGGTGGCTACACCTTC
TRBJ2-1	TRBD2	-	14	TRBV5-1	CASSFTSGSYEQFF	TGCGCCAGCAGCTTTACTAGCGGGAGCTATGAGCAGTTCTTC
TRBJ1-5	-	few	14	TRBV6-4	CASSGPGGHVPQHF	TGTGCCAGCAGTGGCCCTGGCGGGCACGTACCCCAGCATTTT
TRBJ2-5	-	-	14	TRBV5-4	CASSLGRGQETQYF	TGTGCCAGCAGCTTGGGCCGGGGACAAGAGACCCAGTACTTC
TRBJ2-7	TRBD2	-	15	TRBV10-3	CAIMQTSGSVSEQYF	TGTGCCATCATGCAGACTAGCGGGAGTGTCAGCGAGCAGTACTTC
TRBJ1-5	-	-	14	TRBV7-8	CVSSREGGDQPQHF	TGTGTCAGCAGTAGAGAGGGAGGGGACCAGCCCCAGCATTTT
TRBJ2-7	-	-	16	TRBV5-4	CASSLLPAGSSYEQYF	TGTGCCAGCAGTCTGCTCCCGGCGGGGTCTTCCTACGAGCAGTACTTC
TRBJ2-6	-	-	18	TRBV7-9	CASSFQGPHTGGANVLTF	TGTGCCAGCAGCTTCCAGGGGCCCCACACGGGCGGGGCCAACGTCCTGACTTTC
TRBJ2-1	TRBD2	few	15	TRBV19	CASSRGTSGYNEQFF	TGTGCCAGTAGTCGCGGGACTAGCGGATACAATGAGCAGTTCTTC
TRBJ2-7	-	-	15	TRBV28	CASSEGRTISYEQYF	TGTGCCAGCAGTGAGGGACGGACTATTTCCTACGAGCAGTACTTC
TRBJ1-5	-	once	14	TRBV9	CASSVGASNQPQHF	TGTGCCAGCAGCGTAGGGGCTAGCAATCAGCCCCAGCATTTT
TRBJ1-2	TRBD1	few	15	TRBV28	CASSPGTGGNYGYTF	TGTGCCAGCAGTCCCGGGACAGGGGGGAACTATGGCTACACCTTC
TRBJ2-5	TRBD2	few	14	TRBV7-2	CASSLVRGGETQYF	TGTGCCAGCAGCTTAGTCCGGGGGGGAGAGACCCAGTACTTC
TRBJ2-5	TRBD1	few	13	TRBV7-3	CASSWTGGETQYF	TGTGCCAGCAGCTGGACAGGGGGGGAGACCCAGTACTTC
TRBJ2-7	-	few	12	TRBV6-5	CASSPTTYEQYF	TGTGCCAGCAGTCCGACAACCTACGAGCAGTACTTC
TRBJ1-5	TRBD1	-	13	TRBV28	CASQDRPNQPQHF	TGTGCCAGCCAGGACAGGCCCAATCAGCCCCAGCATTTT
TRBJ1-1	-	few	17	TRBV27	CASSLSLRARRDTEAFF	TGTGCCAGCAGTTTATCACTTAGGGCCCGGCGGGACACTGAAGCTTTCTTT
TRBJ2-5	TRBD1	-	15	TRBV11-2	CASSIFQGQFETQYF	TGTGCCAGCAGCATTTTTCAGGGACAGTTTGAGACCCAGTACTTC
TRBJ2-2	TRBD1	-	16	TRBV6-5	CASSFTGQGFTGELFF	TGTGCCAGCAGTTTCACGGGACAGGGGTTCACCGGGGAGCTGTTTTTT
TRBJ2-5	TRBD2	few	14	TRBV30	CAWSGGGGWETQYF	TGTGCCTGGAGTGGTGGGGGGGGATGGGAGACCCAGTACTTC
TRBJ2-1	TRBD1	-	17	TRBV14	CASSHRTGGLFYNEQFF	TGTGCCAGCAGCCACCGAACAGGGGGCCTTTTCTACAATGAGCAGTTCTTC
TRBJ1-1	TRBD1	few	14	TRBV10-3	CAISDPGTGDEAFF	TGTGCCATCAGTGACCCCGGGACAGGGGATGAAGCTTTCTTT
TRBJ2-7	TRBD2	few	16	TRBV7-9	CASSFGLAGGFYEQYF	TGTGCCAGCAGCTTCGGCCTAGCGGGAGGGTTCTACGAGCAGTACTTC
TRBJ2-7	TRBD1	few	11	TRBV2	CASFRGQEQYF	TGTGCCAGCTTCAGGGGGCAGGAGCAGTACTTC
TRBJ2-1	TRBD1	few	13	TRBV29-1	CSVRQGVVDEQFF	TGCAGCGTTCGCCAGGGGGTGGTGGATGAGCAGTTCTTC
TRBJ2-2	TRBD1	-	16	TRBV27	CASSLWDRGDTGELFF	TGTGCCAGCAGCTTATGGGACAGGGGAGACACCGGGGAGCTGTTTTTT
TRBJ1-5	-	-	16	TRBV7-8	CASSHPETGPNQPQHF	TGTGCCAGCAGCCACCCCGAGACAGGTCCCAATCAGCCCCAGCATTTT
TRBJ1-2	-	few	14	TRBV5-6	CASNKQGLVDGYTF	TGTGCCAGCAATAAACAGGGCCTGGTTGATGGCTACACCTTC
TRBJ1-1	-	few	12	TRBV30	CASDSGQGEAFF	TGTGCCTCAGATTCAGGCCAAGGTGAAGCTTTCTTT
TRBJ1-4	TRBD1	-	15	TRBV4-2	CASSLGGTGGEKLFF	TGTGCCAGCAGCCTGGGGGGGACAGGGGGTGAAAAACTGTTTTTT
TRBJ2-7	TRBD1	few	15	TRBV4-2	CASSPRTGTNYEQYF	TGTGCCAGCAGCCCAAGGACAGGCACCAACTACGAGCAGTACTTC
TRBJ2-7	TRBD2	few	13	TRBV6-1	CASSPTSGREQYF	TGTGCCAGCAGCCCGACTAGCGGGCGGGAGCAGTACTTC
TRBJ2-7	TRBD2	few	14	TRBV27	CASSLSSGSYEQYF	TGTGCCAGCAGTTTATCTAGCGGGAGTTACGAGCAGTACTTC
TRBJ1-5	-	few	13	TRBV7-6	CASSLGQNQPQHF	TGTGCCAGCAGCTTAGGGCAAAATCAGCCCCAGCATTTT
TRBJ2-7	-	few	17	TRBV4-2	CASSRRAGGQGSYEQYF	TGTGCCAGCAGCCGACGGGCGGGGGGACAGGGCTCCTACGAGCAGTACTTC
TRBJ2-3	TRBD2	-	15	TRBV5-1	CASSSGGLITDTQYF	TGCGCCAGCAGCTCCGGGGGACTAATAACAGATACGCAGTATTTT
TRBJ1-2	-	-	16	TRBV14	CASSQALDGTRYGYTF	TGTGCCAGCAGCCAAGCCTTGGACGGGACACGGTATGGCTACACCTTC
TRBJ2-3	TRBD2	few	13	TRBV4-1	CASSLGTKDTQYF	TGCGCCAGCAGCCTTGGGACTAAAGATACGCAGTATTTT